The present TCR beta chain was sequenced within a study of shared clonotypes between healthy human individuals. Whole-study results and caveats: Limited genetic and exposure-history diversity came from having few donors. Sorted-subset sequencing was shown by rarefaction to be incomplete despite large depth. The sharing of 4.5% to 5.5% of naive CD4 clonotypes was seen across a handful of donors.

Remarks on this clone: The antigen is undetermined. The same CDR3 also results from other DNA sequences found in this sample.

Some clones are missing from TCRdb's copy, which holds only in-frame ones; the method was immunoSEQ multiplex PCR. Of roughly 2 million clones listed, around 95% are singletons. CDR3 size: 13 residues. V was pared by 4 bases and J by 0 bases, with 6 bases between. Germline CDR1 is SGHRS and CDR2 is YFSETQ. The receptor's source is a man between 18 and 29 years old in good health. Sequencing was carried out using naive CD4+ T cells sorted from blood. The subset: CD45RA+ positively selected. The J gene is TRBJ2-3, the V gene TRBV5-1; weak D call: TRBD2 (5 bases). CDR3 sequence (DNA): TGCGCCAGCAGCGGCGGGAGCACAGATACGCAGTATTTT. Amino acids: CASSGGSTDTQYF.